This T cell receptor beta chain comes out of a study of cytomegalovirus exposure and HLA in healthy donors. Study-level points and caveats: Later analysis placed DRB1 highest and HLA-C lowest in TCR association rates, which differed by HLA locus. Altogether, 150 to 200 TCR beta chains were recorded as cytomegalovirus-associated. It was taken for granted in presence/absence analyses that sequencing depth across donors was roughly uniform.

Amplification used 60 Vbeta primers and 13 Jbeta primers. The assay was immunoSEQ multiplex PCR, and TCRdb's table has in-frame clones only and misses some. The sample records 90,000 to 110,000 clones, around 77% being singletons. Concerning this clone: The antigen is not known.

The sequenced sample consisted of PBMCs. The source is a woman in her forties in good health and CMV-seropositive.

For the CDR3, the DNA is TGTGCCAGTAGTATATCGGGGCTAGCGGACAATGAGCAGTTCTTC. It codes for CASSISGLADNEQFF. The rearrangement uses TRBV19 and TRBJ2-1; 7 nucleotides agree with TRBD2. Germline V gene data show CDR1 as LNHDA and CDR2 as SQIVND (reference sequence). The CDR3 runs to 15 residues. The J segment lost 5 bases and the V segment lost 2 bases, leaving 6 bases of the junction unmatched.